The 3 T cell receptor beta chains given below trace back to one sample, sequenced in a study of blood T cell repertoires in COVID-19. The assay was immunoSEQ multiplex PCR, and TCRdb's table has in-frame clones only and misses some. The sample lists about 220,000 clones, about four fifths occurring once. The sample was peripheral blood. Every receptor here comes from a woman aged 40 to 50 with active or convalescent COVID-19.

This clone was seen only once. V is TRBV2 and J is TRBJ1-2, with unresolved D. The CDR3 contains 12 residues. Germline lookup yields CDR1 SNHLY and CDR2 FYNNEI. The V gene lost 1 base and the J gene lost 7 bases, with 7 bases spanning the gap. The CDR3 DNA reads as TGTGCCAGCAGTGAAGGGCGGTCTGGCTACACCTTC. As protein: CASSEGRSGYTF.

CDR3 residues: CASSSGQAINQPQHF. Written as DNA, the CDR3 is TGTGCCAGCAGCTCGGGACAGGCGATCAATCAGCCCCAGCATTTT. The chain has TRBV7-2 and TRBJ1-5; 8 positions match TRBD1. The CDR3 loop spans 15 amino acids. After removal of 4 bases from V and 3 bases from J, the junction contained 5 bases not matched to a gene. Germline V lookup: CDR1 SGHTA, CDR2 FQGNSA.

In this sample, this clone turned up once. The chain uses TRBV15 and TRBJ2-5; D ambiguous. Germline lookup yields CDR1 LNHNV and CDR2 YYDKDF (reference sequence). The CDR3 runs 13 residues. V shed 1 base and J shed 5 bases, with 8 bases lying between them. The CDR3 protein is CATSRVLSETQYF. The CDR3 DNA follows: TGTGCCACCAGCAGAGTCCTATCGGAGACCCAGTACTTC.